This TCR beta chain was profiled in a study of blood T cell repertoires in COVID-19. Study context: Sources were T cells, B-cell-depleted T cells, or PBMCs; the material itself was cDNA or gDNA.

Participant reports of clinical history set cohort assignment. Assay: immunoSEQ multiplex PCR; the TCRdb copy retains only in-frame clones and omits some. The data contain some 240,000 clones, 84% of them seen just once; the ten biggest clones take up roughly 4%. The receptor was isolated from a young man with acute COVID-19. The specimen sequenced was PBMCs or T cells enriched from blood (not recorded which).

The DNA of the CDR3 is TGTGCCAGCGGCCAAGGAGGGCCAGGAGGTCAGCCCCAGCATTTT. Translated, it gives CASGQGGPGGQPQHF. The rearrangement joins TRBV27 to TRBJ1-5; D remains unclear. With 8 bases removed from V and 6 bases from J, the gap between germline ends came to 20 bases. Germline assignment: CDR1 MNHEY and CDR2 SMNVEV (reference sequence). The CDR3 covers 15 residues.